These T cell receptor beta chains were read from a single sample in a study of cytomegalovirus exposure and HLA in healthy donors. Libraries were prepared by immunoSEQ multiplex PCR; TCRdb keeps only in-frame clonotypes and omits some of them. The sample lists 85,000 to 120,000 clones, roughly four fifths occurring once. The sample comprised PBMCs. Receptors originate from a male donor in good health and CMV-seropositive. The CDR3 runs from the conserved cysteine through the conserved F or W. A D gene is named only where the DNA matches it firmly. Clone sizes are given selectively: once, few, many, or a class where the clone is expanded.

j_gene: TRBJ2-3
v_gene: TRBV4-2
d_gene: .
abundance: few
CDR3aa: CASSQGAWEVIADTQYF
CDR3nt: TGTGCCAGCAGCCAAGGAGCGTGGGAGGTCATCGCAGATACGCAGTATTTT

j_gene: TRBJ2-1
v_gene: TRBV4-1
d_gene: TRBD2
abundance: .
CDR3aa: CASSPRLAGVVADEQFF
CDR3nt: TGCGCCAGCAGCCCTCGACTAGCGGGAGTTGTCGCCGATGAGCAGTTCTTC

j_gene: TRBJ2-3
v_gene: TRBV27
d_gene: TRBD1
abundance: .
CDR3aa: CASSPLGTDVKDTQYF
CDR3nt: TGTGCCAGCAGTCCCTTAGGGACAGATGTTAAGGATACGCAGTATTTT

j_gene: TRBJ2-1
v_gene: TRBV5-6
d_gene: TRBD2
abundance: .
CDR3aa: CASSLPGLAGNTYNEQFF
CDR3nt: TGTGCCAGCAGCTTACCGGGACTAGCGGGAAACACCTACAATGAGCAGTTCTTC

j_gene: TRBJ2-1
v_gene: TRBV7-9
d_gene: .
abundance: .
CDR3aa: CASSLNREAEQFF
CDR3nt: TGTGCCAGCAGCTTAAATAGGGAGGCTGAGCAGTTCTTC

j_gene: TRBJ2-3
v_gene: TRBV5-1
d_gene: TRBD1
abundance: .
CDR3aa: CASSMGQGGTDTQYF
CDR3nt: TGCGCCAGCAGCATGGGACAGGGGGGGACAGATACGCAGTATTTT

j_gene: TRBJ2-7
v_gene: TRBV5-1
d_gene: .
abundance: .
CDR3aa: CASSPQGYEQYF
CDR3nt: TGCGCCAGCAGTCCACAGGGCTACGAGCAGTACTTC

j_gene: TRBJ2-1
v_gene: TRBV9
d_gene: TRBD2
abundance: .
CDR3aa: CASSVATSGLYNEQFF
CDR3nt: TGTGCCAGCAGCGTCGCGACTAGCGGGCTGTACAATGAGCAGTTCTTC

j_gene: TRBJ2-5
v_gene: TRBV5-1
d_gene: TRBD2
abundance: .
CDR3aa: CASSFSSGRGGETQYF
CDR3nt: TGCGCCAGCAGCTTTTCTAGCGGGAGAGGAGGAGAGACCCAGTACTTC

j_gene: TRBJ2-1
v_gene: TRBV5-1
d_gene: TRBD2
abundance: few
CDR3aa: CASSGTTSGVSYNEQFF
CDR3nt: TGCGCCAGCAGCGGCACGACTAGCGGGGTGTCCTACAATGAGCAGTTCTTC

j_gene: TRBJ1-1
v_gene: TRBV11-2
d_gene: .
abundance: .
CDR3aa: CASSLDPIGAEAFF
CDR3nt: TGTGCCAGCAGCTTAGACCCGATTGGAGCTGAAGCTTTCTTT

j_gene: TRBJ2-7
v_gene: TRBV13
d_gene: TRBD2
abundance: .
CDR3aa: CASSLGGTSGRAHEQYF
CDR3nt: TGTGCCAGCAGCTTGGGGGGGACTAGCGGGAGGGCCCACGAGCAGTACTTC

j_gene: TRBJ2-2
v_gene: TRBV9
d_gene: .
abundance: few
CDR3aa: CASSVSGELFF
CDR3nt: TGTGCCAGCAGCGTCTCCGGGGAGCTGTTTTTT

j_gene: TRBJ2-2
v_gene: TRBV28
d_gene: .
abundance: .
CDR3aa: CASSFIHLSTGELFF
CDR3nt: TGTGCCAGCAGTTTTATTCACCTAAGCACCGGGGAGCTGTTTTTT

j_gene: TRBJ2-1
v_gene: TRBV6-4
d_gene: TRBD2
abundance: .
CDR3aa: CASSERAGVTNEQFF
CDR3nt: TGTGCCAGCAGTGAAAGAGCGGGAGTTACCAATGAGCAGTTCTTC

j_gene: TRBJ2-3
v_gene: TRBV7-8
d_gene: TRBD1
abundance: .
CDR3aa: CASSLPGQATDTQYF
CDR3nt: TGTGCCAGCAGCTTACCCGGACAGGCTACAGATACGCAGTATTTT

j_gene: TRBJ2-7
v_gene: TRBV7-6
d_gene: .
abundance: .
CDR3aa: CASSSASSYEQYF
CDR3nt: TGTGCCAGCAGCTCCGCGAGCTCCTACGAGCAGTACTTC

j_gene: TRBJ2-1
v_gene: TRBV6-5
d_gene: .
abundance: .
CDR3aa: CASSVTYNEQFF
CDR3nt: TGTGCCAGCAGTGTAACTTACAATGAGCAGTTCTTC

j_gene: TRBJ1-2
v_gene: TRBV6-1
d_gene: .
abundance: few
CDR3aa: CASSEHNYGYTF
CDR3nt: TGTGCCAGCAGTGAACATAACTATGGCTACACCTTC

j_gene: TRBJ1-5
v_gene: TRBV7-8
d_gene: .
abundance: .
CDR3aa: CASSLARQSQPQHF
CDR3nt: TGTGCCAGCAGCTTAGCGAGGCAGAGTCAGCCCCAGCATTTT

j_gene: TRBJ2-5
v_gene: TRBV7-2
d_gene: TRBD1
abundance: .
CDR3aa: CTSSNHKGRGQYF
CDR3nt: TGTACCAGCAGCAACCACAAGGGCAGGGGGCAGTACTTC

j_gene: TRBJ2-7
v_gene: TRBV28
d_gene: TRBD2
abundance: .
CDR3aa: CASSFLTSGSGEQYF
CDR3nt: TGTGCCAGCAGTTTCCTGACTAGCGGGAGTGGCGAGCAGTACTTC

j_gene: TRBJ2-7
v_gene: TRBV19
d_gene: TRBD1
abundance: .
CDR3aa: CASSMTGQGGYEQYF
CDR3nt: TGTGCCAGTAGTATGACGGGACAGGGGGGATACGAGCAGTACTTC

j_gene: TRBJ1-1
v_gene: TRBV2
d_gene: .
abundance: .
CDR3aa: CASSEGADTEAFF
CDR3nt: TGTGCCAGCAGTGAGGGGGCCGACACTGAAGCTTTCTTT

j_gene: TRBJ2-1
v_gene: TRBV5-4
d_gene: .
abundance: .
CDR3aa: CASSLALTAYNEQFF
CDR3nt: TGTGCCAGCAGCTTGGCCCTAACAGCCTACAATGAGCAGTTCTTC

j_gene: TRBJ2-3
v_gene: TRBV11-2
d_gene: TRBD2
abundance: .
CDR3aa: CASSLTGGPSTDTQYF
CDR3nt: TGTGCCAGCAGCTTGACGGGAGGCCCTTCCACAGATACGCAGTATTTT

j_gene: TRBJ1-5
v_gene: TRBV19
d_gene: .
abundance: .
CDR3aa: CASISLAGVGQPQHF
CDR3nt: TGTGCCAGTATTTCACTCGCAGGTGTAGGACAGCCCCAGCATTTT

j_gene: TRBJ2-5
v_gene: TRBV11-1
d_gene: .
abundance: .
CDR3aa: CASSLNGGGQETQYF
CDR3nt: TGTGCCAGCAGCTTAAATGGGGGCGGCCAAGAGACCCAGTACTTC

j_gene: TRBJ2-4
v_gene: TRBV12-1
d_gene: .
abundance: .
CDR3aa: CASSFDRSGSKNIQYF
CDR3nt: TGTGCCAGCAGCTTTGACCGTAGCGGATCCAAAAACATTCAGTACTTC

j_gene: TRBJ2-2
v_gene: TRBV5-1
d_gene: TRBD1
abundance: .
CDR3aa: CASSLLGQGNAGGELFF
CDR3nt: TGCGCCAGCAGCTTGCTAGGACAGGGGAACGCTGGCGGGGAGCTGTTTTTT

j_gene: TRBJ2-1
v_gene: TRBV5-1
d_gene: TRBD1
abundance: .
CDR3aa: CASRGQGSVESYNEQFF
CDR3nt: TGCGCCAGCAGGGGACAGGGGTCGGTGGAATCCTACAATGAGCAGTTCTTC

j_gene: TRBJ2-2
v_gene: TRBV29-1
d_gene: TRBD1
abundance: .
CDR3aa: CSVSKGQGNTGELFF
CDR3nt: TGCAGCGTCTCTAAGGGACAGGGAAACACCGGGGAGCTGTTTTTT